This T cell receptor (beta chain) was identified during a study of tumor-infiltrating lymphocytes in localized non-small cell lung cancer. The method was immunoSEQ multiplex PCR; TCRdb's version includes in-frame clones alone and lacks a portion of them. The repertoire has over 15,000 clones, about 70% of them found once; the top ten carry 6.5%. Germline CDR1 and CDR2: SGHTA and FQGNSA. CDR3 length: 17 amino acids. Germline trimming cut 3 bases from V and 0 bases from J; bases unmatched to any gene: 7. The chain carries TRBV7-2 and TRBJ2-3, with 9 bases aligning to TRBD2. The clonotype was recovered from a human donor with non-small cell lung cancer. The sample consisted of lung tumor tissue. The CDR3: CASSFLAGRSSTDTQYF. CDR3 in DNA: TGTGCCAGCAGCTTTCTAGCGGGAAGGTCGAGCACAGATACGCAGTATTTT. The entire variable domain, with the rest obtained from reference TRBV7-2 and TRBJ2-3, is as follows: GAGVSQSPSNKVTEKGKDVELRCDPISGHTALYWYRQSLGQGLEFLIYFQGNSAPDKSGLPSDRFSAERTGGSVSTLTIQRTQQEDSAVYLCASSFLAGRSSTDTQYFGPGTRLTVL.